This record covers a single TCR beta chain. This clonotype was observed many times. Its binding antigen is unknown. No much larger clonotype is one base removed from it; base qualities were not supplied. Libraries were constructed by PCR. TCRdb shows the sequencer as Illumina HiSeq 2000. TCRdb reworked the public reads: Q25 trimming with fastp, MiXCR clone assembly, productive beta chains retained. Under each unique CDR3 protein, matching rows form one entry showing the most common genes and DNA. The sample contains some 90,000 distinct CDR3 sequences, about 52% of them found a single time. The ten largest account for 9.5% to 13% of the sample. This specimen belongs to a study of CDR3 diversity in severe acne (dated by TCRdb to the late 2010s). From the cysteine up to the phenylalanine, the CDR3 has a length of 14 residues. Only CDR3 DNA remains: 42 bases, in frame from the first base. From V the trimming removes 5 bases and from J it removes 3 bases, while the gene matches leave 4 bases of the junction unaccounted for. The germline V gene gives CDR1 as SGHRS and CDR2 as YFSETQ.

The chain is made from TRBV5-1 and TRBJ2-7; 11 bases in the junction line up with TRBD2. The receptor was derived from a male donor in good health, serving as a control. Material: blood. This receptor has the CDR3 CASRPGLAVYEQYF. The nucleotide sequence reads TGCGCCAGCAGACCGGGACTAGCGGTCTACGAGCAGTACTTC.